This T cell receptor beta chain is drawn from a study of beta chain features in type 1 diabetes. On this clone itself: The antigen remains undetermined.

Findings and caveats of the study: For type 1 diabetes patients, VDJ junctions showed fewer insertions and more deletions. PCR could preferentially amplify shorter templates, alike in patients and controls.

The whole isolated RNA underwent reverse transcription, so sequencing captured expressed TCRB transcripts. Profiling relied on immunoSEQ multiplex PCR, and the TCRdb table lists in-frame clones only, not all of them. The data contain 200,000 to 250,000 clones, approximately 70% of them seen just once; the ten biggest clones take up 0.053%. The receptor was isolated from a man aged 25 to 40 in good health. Sequencing used naive CD4+ T cells from blood.

The CDR3 here is CASSYGFEQYF. In DNA form, the CDR3 reads TGTGCCAGCAGTTACGGCTTTGAGCAGTACTTC. This chain uses TRBV6-5 with TRBJ2-7; D is undetermined. The ends were cut back, 2 bases at V and 7 bases at J, with 6 bases in the middle. Germline V gives CDR1 MNHEY, CDR2 SVGAGI. The CDR3 is made up of 11 amino acids.